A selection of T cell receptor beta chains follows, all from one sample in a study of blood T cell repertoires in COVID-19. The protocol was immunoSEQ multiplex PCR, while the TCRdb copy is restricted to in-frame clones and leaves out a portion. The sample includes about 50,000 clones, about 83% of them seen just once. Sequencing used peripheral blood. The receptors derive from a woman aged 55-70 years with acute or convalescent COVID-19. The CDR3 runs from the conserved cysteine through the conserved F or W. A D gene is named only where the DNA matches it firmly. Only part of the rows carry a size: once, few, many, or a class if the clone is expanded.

CASGSTIRSSYNEQFF TGTGCCAGCGGGTCGACAATACGGAGCTCCTACAATGAGCAGTTCTTC . TRBJ2-1 . TRBV10-3
CASSPADTRGETQYF TGCGCCAGCAGCCCGGCTGACACTAGAGGGGAGACCCAGTACTTC . TRBJ2-5 . TRBV5-1
CASSYRRLEPSYNEQFF TGTGCCAGCAGCTATAGAAGACTAGAGCCCTCCTACAATGAGCAGTTCTTC . TRBJ2-1 . TRBV11-2
CASSLVGGHQPQHF TGCGCCAGCAGCTTGGTGGGGGGTCACCAGCCCCAGCATTTT few TRBJ1-5 . TRBV5-1
CASSSPVSGGTGELFF TGTGCCAGCAGCTCCCCGGTTAGCGGGGGTACCGGGGAGCTGTTTTTT . TRBJ2-2 TRBD2 TRBV11-3
CASSQPGTSGRISNEQFF TGTGCCAGCAGCCAACCAGGGACTAGCGGGAGAATCAGCAATGAGCAGTTCTTC few TRBJ2-1 TRBD2 TRBV4-2
CASSSGAGAYNEQFF TGTGCCAGCAGCTCCGGGGCGGGAGCATACAATGAGCAGTTCTTC . TRBJ2-1 TRBD2 TRBV7-2
CATSSRDYNQPQHF TGTGCCACCAGCTCCCGGGACTACAATCAGCCCCAGCATTTT . TRBJ1-5 . TRBV15
CASSPGDRLGEQYF TGTGCCAGCAGCCCAGGGGACAGGCTGGGGGAGCAGTACTTC . TRBJ2-7 TRBD1 TRBV11-2
CASSNTSGVSSYNEQFF TGTGCCAGCAGCAACACTAGCGGAGTGAGCTCCTACAATGAGCAGTTCTTC . TRBJ2-1 . TRBV21-1
CAISDGGGPRTEAFF TGTGCCATCAGTGATGGCGGGGGCCCGCGGACTGAAGCTTTCTTT . TRBJ1-1 . TRBV10-3
CASSFGQGGFEQYF TGTGCCAGCAGTTTCGGACAGGGAGGGTTCGAGCAGTACTTC . TRBJ2-7 . TRBV27
CASSSRQGEQYF TGTGCCAGCAGCTCCCGACAGGGCGAGCAGTACTTC . TRBJ2-7 TRBD1 TRBV11-2
CASSLGGSAQETQYF TGTGCCAGCAGCTTGGGAGGTAGCGCTCAAGAGACCCAGTACTTC once TRBJ2-5 . TRBV7-2
CASSQRESSYEQYF TGCGCCAGCAGTCAGCGGGAGAGCTCCTACGAGCAGTACTTC . TRBJ2-7 TRBD2 TRBV4-1
CASSSGLAEGETQYF TGTGCCAGCAGTTCCGGACTAGCGGAGGGGGAGACCCAGTACTTC . TRBJ2-5 TRBD2 TRBV27
CSDLAGGPQAQYF TGCAGCGATCTAGCGGGAGGGCCTCAGGCCCAGTACTTC . TRBJ2-5 TRBD2 TRBV29-1
CASSYQSPYGYTF TGTGCCAGCAGCTACCAATCTCCCTATGGCTACACCTTC . TRBJ1-2 . TRBV2
CASSPGLAGGPDTQYF TGTGCCAGCAGCCCGGGACTAGCGGGAGGACCAGATACGCAGTATTTT once TRBJ2-3 TRBD2 TRBV9
CASSFDRGLEAFF TGTGCCAGCAGCTTTGACAGGGGGCTAGAAGCTTTCTTT . TRBJ1-1 TRBD1 TRBV11-2
CASSMDRRFQPQHF TGTGCCAGCAGTATGGACAGGCGGTTTCAGCCCCAGCATTTT . TRBJ1-5 TRBD1 TRBV6-5
CASSRGGYGYTF TGTGCCAGCAGTAGAGGGGGCTATGGCTACACCTTC few TRBJ1-2 . TRBV6-5